Listed here are 13 T cell receptor beta chains from one sample, sequenced in a study of blood T cell repertoires in COVID-19. Libraries were prepared by immunoSEQ multiplex PCR; TCRdb keeps only in-frame clonotypes and omits some of them. The sample has 95,000 to 110,000 clones, approximately 90% seen once. Material for sequencing was peripheral blood. All receptors come from a man aged 50-59 years with active or convalescent COVID-19.

This chain uses TRBV27 with TRBJ1-1; 10 nucleotides line up with TRBD1. CDR3 length: 18 residues. Unmatched junction bases numbered 18, after V lost 10 bases and J lost 1 base. Looked up from germline, CDR1 is MNHEY and CDR2 is SMNVEV (reference sequence). The CDR3 region is CAIYIPGQGRQPNTEAFF. As DNA, the CDR3 is TGTGCCATCTATATCCCGGGACAGGGGCGCCAGCCGAACACTGAAGCTTTCTTT.

The V call is TRBV2, the J call TRBJ2-5, with 10 bases matching TRBD1. The CDR3 extends over 15 amino acids. The trim removed 4 bases at V and 5 bases at J, leaving 7 bases unmatched. The germline gives CDR1 SNHLY, CDR2 FYNNEI. The CDR3 region has the DNA TGTGCCAGCAGTGGGGTGACAGGGGGCGCGGAGACCCAGTACTTC. Encoded protein: CASSGVTGGAETQYF.

The chain employs TRBV19 and TRBJ2-3; 9 bases align to TRBD2. From germline, CDR1 is LNHDA and CDR2 SQIVND (reference sequence). The length of the CDR3 is 15 residues. V was pared by 4 bases and J by 5 bases, with 7 bases of the junction left unmatched. The DNA for the CDR3 is TGTGCCAGTAGTAGGTCTAGCGGGACGGGAGATACGCAGTATTTT. Translation gives CASSRSSGTGDTQYF.

The chain has TRBV18 and TRBJ2-7; 10 nucleotides align to TRBD1. CDR1 is KGHSH and CDR2 is LQKENI in the germline V gene. The CDR3 length is 15 residues. V dropped 3 bases and J dropped 1; count of bases not matched to a gene: 3. The CDR3 here is CASSPGTGASYEQYF. As DNA, the CDR3 is TGTGCCAGCTCACCCGGGACAGGGGCTTCCTACGAGCAGTACTTC.

The chain links TRBV27 to TRBJ1-5, with D uncertain. Per the germline V gene, CDR1 is MNHEY and CDR2 is SMNVEV (reference sequence). Trimming took 1 base from V and 4 from J, leaving 8 bases between them. The CDR3 has 14 amino acids. The CDR3 spells CASSLWAGNQPQHF. The CDR3 bases are TGTGCCAGCAGTTTATGGGCAGGTAATCAGCCCCAGCATTTT.

The chain carries TRBV4-3 and TRBJ2-4, with 10 positions matching TRBD2. CDR3 length: 15 amino acids. The junction had 1 base not matched to a gene; V was cut back by 1 base and J by 4 bases. CDR1 and CDR2 (germline): LGHNA, YSLEER. Written as DNA, the CDR3 is TGCGCCAGCAGCCAAGTAGCGGGAGGAAAAAACATTCAGTACTTC. It is translated as CASSQVAGGKNIQYF.

This rearrangement joins TRBV3-1 (or the pseudogene TRBV3-2) to TRBJ1-2, with TRBD1 identical over 7 bases. The germline CDR1 and CDR2 sequences are LGHDT and YNNKEL (reference sequence). This CDR3 contains 13 residues. The trim removed 1 base at V and 4 bases at J, leaving 0 bases unmatched. In DNA form, the CDR3 reads TGTGCCAGCAGCCAAGGGACAGGCTATGGCTACACCTTC. It specifies CASSQGTGYGYTF.

As DNA, the CDR3 is TGTGCCTGGAGTGTACGGGGCGGGGGGGAGACCCAGTACTTC. As protein: CAWSVRGGGETQYF. The rearrangement links TRBV30 to TRBJ2-5, with TRBD2 matching 8 bases. In germline, CDR1 is GTSNPN, CDR2 SVGIG (reference sequence). The CDR3 extends over 14 amino acids. The trim removed 0 bases at V and 5 bases at J, leaving 5 bases unmatched. The full variable domain, rest sourced from reference TRBV30 and TRBJ2-5, is SQTIHQWPATLVQPVGSPLSLECTVEGTSNPNLYWYRQAAGRGLQLLFYSVGIGQISSEVPQNLSASRPQDRQFILSSKKLLLSDSGFYLCAWSVRGGGETQYFGPGTRLLVL.

The V and J genes are TRBV28 and TRBJ1-2; TRBD1 might be the D (5 bases). The CDR3 is made up of 14 amino acids. V was clipped by 4 bases and J by 4 bases, with 13 bases between them. Germline V lookup: CDR1 MDHEN, CDR2 SYDVKM. The CDR3 DNA sequence: TGTGCCAGCAGTTCGGTGGGGCCGGTCTATGGCTACACCTTC. It is translated as CASSSVGPVYGYTF.

The chain is built from TRBV30 and TRBJ1-6; 7 bases match TRBD1. The CDR3 sequence is 14 residues long. Germline V gene sequence: CDR1 GTSNPN, CDR2 SVGIG (reference sequence). Trimming removed 2 bases from V and 5 bases from J; junction bases left unmatched: 3. This chain's CDR3 is CAWSLDRDNSPLHF. In nucleotides, the CDR3 is TGTGCCTGGAGTCTTGACAGGGATAATTCACCCCTCCACTTT.

V usage is TRBV11-2 and J usage is TRBJ2-7; possible D gene TRBD1, 5 bases. Trimming cost V 2 bases and J 2 bases, with 13 bases left between them. This CDR3 comprises 15 residues. Per germline, CDR1 SGHAT and CDR2 FQNNGV. The CDR3 DNA is TGTGCCAGCAGCTTAAGGAGAACAGGAACCTACGAGCAGTACTTC. The encoded protein is CASSLRRTGTYEQYF.

This chain joins TRBV12-3 or TRBV12-4 and TRBJ1-1; 8 bases match TRBD1. CDR3 length: 10 amino acids. The V segment lost 5 bases and the J segment 11 bases; nucleotides outside the gene matches: 1. DNA of the CDR3: TGTGCCAGCAGTGGACAGGGCGCTTTCTTT. Amino acids: CASSGQGAFF.

This chain links TRBV2 with TRBJ2-2; tentative D call: TRBD2 (6 bases). There are 15 residues in the CDR3. Between the trimmed V and J ends, which lost 7 bases and 4 bases, there was a span of 16 bases. The germline CDR1 and CDR2 sequences are SNHLY and FYNNEI. CDR3 sequence reads: CASKMTGASTGELFF. The CDR3 bases are TGTGCCAGCAAGATGACGGGAGCGAGCACCGGGGAGCTGTTTTTT. The full variable domain, with the rest looked up from reference TRBV2 and TRBJ2-2, is EPEVTQTPSHQVTQMGQEVILRCVPISNHLYFYWYRQILGQKVEFLVSFYNNEISEKSEIFDDQFSVERPDGSNFTLKIRSTKLEDSAMYFCASKMTGASTGELFFGEGSRLTVL.